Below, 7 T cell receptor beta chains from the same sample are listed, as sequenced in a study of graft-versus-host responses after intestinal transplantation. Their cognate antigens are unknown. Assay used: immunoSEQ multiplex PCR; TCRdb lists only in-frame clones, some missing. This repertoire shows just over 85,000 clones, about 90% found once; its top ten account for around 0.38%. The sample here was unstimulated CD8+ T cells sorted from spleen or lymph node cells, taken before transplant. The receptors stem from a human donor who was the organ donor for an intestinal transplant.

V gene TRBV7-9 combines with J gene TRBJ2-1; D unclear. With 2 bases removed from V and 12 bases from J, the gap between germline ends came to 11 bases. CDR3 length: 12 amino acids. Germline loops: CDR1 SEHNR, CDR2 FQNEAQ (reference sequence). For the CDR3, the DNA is TGTGCCAGCAGCTTATCGGGTTTAGGGCAGTTCTTC. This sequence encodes CASSLSGLGQFF. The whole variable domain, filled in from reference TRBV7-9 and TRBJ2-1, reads DTGVSQNPRHKITKRGQNVTFRCDPISEHNRLYWYRQTLGQGPEFLTYFQNEAQLEKSRLLSDRFSAERPKGSFSTLEIQRTEQGDSAMYLCASSLSGLGQFFGPGTRLTVL.

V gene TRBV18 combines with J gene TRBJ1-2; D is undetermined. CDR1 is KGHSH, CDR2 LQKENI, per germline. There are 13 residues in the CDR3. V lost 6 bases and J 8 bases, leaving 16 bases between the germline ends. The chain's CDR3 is CASSPQTGNGYTF. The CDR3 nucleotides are TGTGCCAGCTCCCCTCAGACGGGGAACGGCTACACCTTC.

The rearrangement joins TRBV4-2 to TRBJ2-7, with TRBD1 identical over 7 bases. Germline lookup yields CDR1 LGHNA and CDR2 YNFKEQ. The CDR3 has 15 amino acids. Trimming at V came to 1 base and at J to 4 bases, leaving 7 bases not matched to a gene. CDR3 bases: TGTGCCAGCAGCCAAGGGGCAGGGGGTCAGTACGAGCAGTACTTC. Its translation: CASSQGAGGQYEQYF.

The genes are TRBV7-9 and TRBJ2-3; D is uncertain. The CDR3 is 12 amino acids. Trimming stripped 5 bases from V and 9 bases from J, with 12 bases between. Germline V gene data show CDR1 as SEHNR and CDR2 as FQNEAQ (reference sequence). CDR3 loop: CASSLSGGTQYF. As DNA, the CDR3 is TGTGCCAGCAGCCTCTCCGGCGGAACGCAGTATTTT.

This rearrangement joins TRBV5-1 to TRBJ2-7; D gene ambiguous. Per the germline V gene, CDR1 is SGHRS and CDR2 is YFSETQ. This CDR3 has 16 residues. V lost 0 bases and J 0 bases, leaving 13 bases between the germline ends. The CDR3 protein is CASSLEETFSSYEQYF. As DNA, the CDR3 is TGCGCCAGCAGCTTGGAGGAGACCTTCAGCTCCTACGAGCAGTACTTC. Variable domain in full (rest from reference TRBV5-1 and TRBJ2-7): KAGVTQTPRYLIKTRGQQVTLSCSPISGHRSVSWYQQTPGQGLQFLFEYFSETQRNKGNFPGRFSGRQFSNSRSEMNVSTLELGDSALYLCASSLEETFSSYEQYFGPGTRLTVT.

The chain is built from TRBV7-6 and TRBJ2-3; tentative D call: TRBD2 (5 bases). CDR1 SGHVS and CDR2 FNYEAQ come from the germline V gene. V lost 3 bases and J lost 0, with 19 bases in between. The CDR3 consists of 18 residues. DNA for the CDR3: TGTGCCAGCAGCTTGGACCCCCTCCGAGGGATTAGCACAGATACGCAGTATTTT. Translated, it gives CASSLDPLRGISTDTQYF.

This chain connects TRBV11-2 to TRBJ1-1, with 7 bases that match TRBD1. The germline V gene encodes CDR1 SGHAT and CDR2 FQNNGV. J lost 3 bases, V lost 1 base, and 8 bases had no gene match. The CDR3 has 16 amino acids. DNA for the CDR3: TGTGCCAGCAGCTTAGCCCCACCGACAGGGTACACTGAAGCTTTCTTT. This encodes CASSLAPPTGYTEAFF.